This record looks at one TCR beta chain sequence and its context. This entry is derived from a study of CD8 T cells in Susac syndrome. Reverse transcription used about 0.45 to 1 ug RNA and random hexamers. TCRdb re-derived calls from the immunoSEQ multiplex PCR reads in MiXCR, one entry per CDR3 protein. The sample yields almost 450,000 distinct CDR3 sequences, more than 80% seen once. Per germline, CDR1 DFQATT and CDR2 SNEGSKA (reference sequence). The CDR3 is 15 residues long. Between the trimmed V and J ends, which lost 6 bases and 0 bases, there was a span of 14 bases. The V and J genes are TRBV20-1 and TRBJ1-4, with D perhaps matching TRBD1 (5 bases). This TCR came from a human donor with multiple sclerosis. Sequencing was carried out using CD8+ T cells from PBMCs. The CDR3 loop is CSAAEEGPTNEKLFF. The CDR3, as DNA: TGCAGTGCCGCGGAAGAGGGACCAACTAATGAAAAACTGTTTTTT.